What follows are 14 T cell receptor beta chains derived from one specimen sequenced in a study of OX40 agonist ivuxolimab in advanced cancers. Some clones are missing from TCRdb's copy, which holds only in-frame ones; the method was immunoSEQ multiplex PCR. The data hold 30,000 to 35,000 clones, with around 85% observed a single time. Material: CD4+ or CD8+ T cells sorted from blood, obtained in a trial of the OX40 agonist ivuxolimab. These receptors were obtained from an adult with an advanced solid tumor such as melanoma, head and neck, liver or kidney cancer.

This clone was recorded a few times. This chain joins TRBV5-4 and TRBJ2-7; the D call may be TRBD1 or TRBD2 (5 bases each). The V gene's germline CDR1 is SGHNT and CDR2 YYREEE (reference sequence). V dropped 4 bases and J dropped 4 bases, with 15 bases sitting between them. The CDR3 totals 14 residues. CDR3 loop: CASSPGLANYEQYF. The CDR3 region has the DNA TGTGCCAGCAGCCCAGGGCTAGCTAATTACGAGCAGTACTTC.

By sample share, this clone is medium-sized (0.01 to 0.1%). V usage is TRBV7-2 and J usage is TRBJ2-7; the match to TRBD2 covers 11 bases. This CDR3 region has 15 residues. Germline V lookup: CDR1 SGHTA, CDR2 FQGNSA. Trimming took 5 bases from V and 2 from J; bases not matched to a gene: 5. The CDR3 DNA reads TGTGCCAGCAGCCCCCCTAGCGGGGGGCCCTACGAGCAGTACTTC. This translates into CASSPPSGGPYEQYF.

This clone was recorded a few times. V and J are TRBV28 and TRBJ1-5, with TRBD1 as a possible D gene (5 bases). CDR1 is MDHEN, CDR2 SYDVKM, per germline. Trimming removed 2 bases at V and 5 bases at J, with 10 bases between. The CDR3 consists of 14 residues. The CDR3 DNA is TGTGCCAGCAGTTTAACCAGGGACCATCAGCCCCAGCATTTT. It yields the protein CASSLTRDHQPQHF.

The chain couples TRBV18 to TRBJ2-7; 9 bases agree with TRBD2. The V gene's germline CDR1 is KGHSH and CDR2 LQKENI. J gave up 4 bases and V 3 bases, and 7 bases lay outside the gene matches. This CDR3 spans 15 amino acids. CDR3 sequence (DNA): TGTGCCAGCTCACCTGGTAGCGGGAGAACATACGAGCAGTACTTC. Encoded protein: CASSPGSGRTYEQYF.

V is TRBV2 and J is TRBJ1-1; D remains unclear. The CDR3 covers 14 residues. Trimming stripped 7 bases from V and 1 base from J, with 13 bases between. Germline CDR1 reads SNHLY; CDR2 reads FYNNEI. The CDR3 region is CASTIGPSNTEAFF. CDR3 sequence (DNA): TGTGCCAGCACCATAGGACCGTCGAACACTGAAGCTTTCTTT.

The CDR3 DNA sequence: TGTGCCTGGAGGAGGGACAGGGGCTCTGGAAACACCATATATTTT. As protein: CAWRRDRGSGNTIYF. The chain recombines TRBV30 with TRBJ1-3; 10 nucleotides match TRBD1. Per germline, CDR1 GTSNPN and CDR2 SVGIG (reference sequence). The CDR3 is 15 residues long. Trimming removed 3 bases from V and 0 bases from J; junction bases left unmatched: 2.

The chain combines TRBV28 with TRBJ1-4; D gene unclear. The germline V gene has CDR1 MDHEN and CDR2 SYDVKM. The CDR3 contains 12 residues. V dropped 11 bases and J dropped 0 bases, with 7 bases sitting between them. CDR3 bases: TGTGCCGGGTCCTCAACTAATGAAAAACTGTTTTTT. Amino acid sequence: CAGSSTNEKLFF.

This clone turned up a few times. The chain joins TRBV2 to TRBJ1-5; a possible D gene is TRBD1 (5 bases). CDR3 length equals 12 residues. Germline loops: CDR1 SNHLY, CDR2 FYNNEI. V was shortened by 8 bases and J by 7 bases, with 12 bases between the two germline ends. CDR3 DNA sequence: TGTGCCAGCCGAGGGGAGGGCCAGCCCCAGCATTTT. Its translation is CASRGEGQPQHF.

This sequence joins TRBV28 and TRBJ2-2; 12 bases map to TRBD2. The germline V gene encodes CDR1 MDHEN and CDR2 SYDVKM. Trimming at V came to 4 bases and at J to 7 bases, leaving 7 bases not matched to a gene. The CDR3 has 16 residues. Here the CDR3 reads CASSSLLAGGLGELFF. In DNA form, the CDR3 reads TGTGCCAGCAGTTCCCTCCTAGCGGGGGGGCTCGGGGAGCTGTTTTTT.

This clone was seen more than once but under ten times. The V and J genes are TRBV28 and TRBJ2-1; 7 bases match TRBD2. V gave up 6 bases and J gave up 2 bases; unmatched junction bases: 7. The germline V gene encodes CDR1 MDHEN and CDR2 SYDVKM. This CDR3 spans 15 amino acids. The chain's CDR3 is CASSVAGPTYNEQFF. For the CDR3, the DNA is TGTGCCAGCAGCGTAGCGGGCCCTACCTACAATGAGCAGTTCTTC.

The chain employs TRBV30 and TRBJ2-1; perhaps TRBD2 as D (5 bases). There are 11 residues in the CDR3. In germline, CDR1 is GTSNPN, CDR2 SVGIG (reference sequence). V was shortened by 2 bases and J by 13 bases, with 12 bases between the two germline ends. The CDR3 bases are TGTGCCTGGAGTCCCGGGAAAGGCCAGTTCTTC. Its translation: CAWSPGKGQFF. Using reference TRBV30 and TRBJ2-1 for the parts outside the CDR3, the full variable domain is SQTIHQWPATLVQPVGSPLSLECTVEGTSNPNLYWYRQAAGRGLQLLFYSVGIGQISSEVPQNLSASRPQDRQFILSSKKLLLSDSGFYLCAWSPGKGQFFGPGTRLTVL.

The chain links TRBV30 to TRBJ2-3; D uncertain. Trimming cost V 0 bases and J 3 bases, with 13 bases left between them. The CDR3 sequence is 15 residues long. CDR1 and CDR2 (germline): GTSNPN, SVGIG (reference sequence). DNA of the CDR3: TGTGCCTGGAGTGTAGGGAACTTCAAGACAGATACGCAGTATTTT. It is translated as CAWSVGNFKTDTQYF.

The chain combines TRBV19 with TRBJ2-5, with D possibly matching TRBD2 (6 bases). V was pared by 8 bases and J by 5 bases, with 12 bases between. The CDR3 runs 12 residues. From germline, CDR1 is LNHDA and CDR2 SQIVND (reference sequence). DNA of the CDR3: TGTGCCAGTCGTAAGGAGGGGGAGACCCAGTACTTC. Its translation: CASRKEGETQYF.

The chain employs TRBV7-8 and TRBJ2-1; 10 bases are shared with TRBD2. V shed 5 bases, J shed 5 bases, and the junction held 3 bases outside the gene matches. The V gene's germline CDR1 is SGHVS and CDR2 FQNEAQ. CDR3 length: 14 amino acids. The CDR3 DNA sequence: TGTGCCAGCAGCCTAGGGACTAGCGACAATGAGCAGTTCTTC. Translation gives CASSLGTSDNEQFF.